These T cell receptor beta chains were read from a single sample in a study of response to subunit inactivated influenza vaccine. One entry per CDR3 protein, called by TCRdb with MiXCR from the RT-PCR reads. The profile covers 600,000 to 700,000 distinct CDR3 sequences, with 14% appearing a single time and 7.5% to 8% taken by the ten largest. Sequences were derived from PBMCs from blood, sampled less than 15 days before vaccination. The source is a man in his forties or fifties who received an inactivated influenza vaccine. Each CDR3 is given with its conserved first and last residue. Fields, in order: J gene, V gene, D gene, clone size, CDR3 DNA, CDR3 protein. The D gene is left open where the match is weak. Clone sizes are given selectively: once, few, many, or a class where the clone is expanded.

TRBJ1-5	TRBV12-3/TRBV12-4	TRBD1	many	TGTGCCAGCAGCGACAGGGCAGGGCAGCCCCAGCATTTT	CASSDRAGQPQHF
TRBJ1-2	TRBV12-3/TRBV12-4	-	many	TGTGCCAGCAGTTATCAAGTGGGGAATGGCTACACCTTC	CASSYQVGNGYTF
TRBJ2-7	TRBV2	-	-	TGTGCCAGCAGTGAGTATGGGCAGGGGACCTACGAGCAGTACTTC	CASSEYGQGTYEQYF
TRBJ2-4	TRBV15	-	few	TGTGCCACCAGCAGAACAGGGTTCAGCAAAAACATTCAGTACTTC	CATSRTGFSKNIQYF
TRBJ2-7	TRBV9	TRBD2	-	TGTGCCAGCAGCACCTCCCCACTAGCGGGAGATTTCGACGAGCAGTACTTC	CASSTSPLAGDFDEQYF
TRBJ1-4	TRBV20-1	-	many	TGCAGTGTGCCGGCCCCGGGGGGAGAAAAACTGTTTTTT	CSVPAPGGEKLFF
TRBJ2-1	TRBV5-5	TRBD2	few	TGTGCCAGCAGCTTGGCCCCTCAAGCGGGGGCCTACAATGAGCAGTTCTTC	CASSLAPQAGAYNEQFF
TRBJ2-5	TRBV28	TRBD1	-	TGTGCCAGCAGTTCCGGACAGGGGGCGCTGGAGACCCAGTACTTC	CASSSGQGALETQYF
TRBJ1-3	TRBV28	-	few	TGTGCCAGCAGTTTTGGGTCAGGGAGAGGAAACACCATATATTTT	CASSFGSGRGNTIYF
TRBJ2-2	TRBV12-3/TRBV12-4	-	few	TGTGCCAGCAGACTTAGCGAACTCCAACCCGGGGAGCTGTTTTTT	CASRLSELQPGELFF
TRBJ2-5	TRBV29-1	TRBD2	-	TGCAGCGTTGACGGCTGGGAGGGCCCACAAGAGACCCAGTACTTC	CSVDGWEGPQETQYF
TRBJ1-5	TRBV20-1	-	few	TGCAGTGCTAGCCAGGGGAGGCAGCCCCAGCATTTT	CSASQGRQPQHF
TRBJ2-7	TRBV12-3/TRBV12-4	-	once	TGTGCCAGCAGACTGGAGCGCCTCTGGGAGCAGTACTTC	CASRLERLWEQYF
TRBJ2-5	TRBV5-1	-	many	TGCGCCAGCAGCTTGATCGCAGAGCAAGAGACCCAGTACTTC	CASSLIAEQETQYF
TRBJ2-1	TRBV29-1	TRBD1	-	TGCAGCGTTGAAGAAAGACAGGGGTGGGTGAATGAGCAGTTCTTC	CSVEERQGWVNEQFF
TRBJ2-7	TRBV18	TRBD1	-	TGTGCCAGCTCACCGGGTTCGACAGGGAAGGGGAGGCAGTACTTC	CASSPGSTGKGRQYF
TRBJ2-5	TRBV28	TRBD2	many	TGTGCCAGCAGTTTCCCTAGCGGTTCAGTGGAGACCCAGTACTTC	CASSFPSGSVETQYF
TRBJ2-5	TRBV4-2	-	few	TGTGCCAGCAGCCACACGGGACTCCCCTTTGAGACCCAGTACTTC	CASSHTGLPFETQYF
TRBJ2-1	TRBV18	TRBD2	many	TGTGCCAGCTCACCACTGACTAGCCCCAACAATGAGCAGTTCTTC	CASSPLTSPNNEQFF
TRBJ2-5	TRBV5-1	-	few	TGCGCCAGCAGCCCAGGGACTCTCCAAGAGACCCAGTACTTC	CASSPGTLQETQYF
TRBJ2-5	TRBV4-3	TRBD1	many	TGCGCCAGCAGCCAAGATCCAGGGGGAAAGACCCAGTACTTC	CASSQDPGGKTQYF
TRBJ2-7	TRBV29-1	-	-	TGCAGCGTTGAAGATGTCTGGGGGAGCTCCTACGAGCAGTACTTC	CSVEDVWGSSYEQYF
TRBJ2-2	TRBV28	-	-	TGTGCCAGCAGGGTTGGGACACTGAACACCGGGGAGCTGTTTTTT	CASRVGTLNTGELFF
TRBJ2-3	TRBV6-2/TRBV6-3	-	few	TGTGCCAGCAGTACAGGGCCAGATACGCAGTATTTT	CASSTGPDTQYF
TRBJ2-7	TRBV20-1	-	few	TGCAGTGCTAGAGCCCCAGGCCTAAGCTCCTACGAGCAGTACTTC	CSARAPGLSSYEQYF
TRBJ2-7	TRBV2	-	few	TGTGCCAGCGGTATAGGGGGGGAGCAGTACTTC	CASGIGGEQYF
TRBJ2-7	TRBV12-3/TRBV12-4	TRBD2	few	TGTGCCAGCAGTCCGGGGGGTCAGGGTTACTACGAGCAGTACTTC	CASSPGGQGYYEQYF
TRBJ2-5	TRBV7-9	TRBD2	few	TGTGCCAGCAGCTGGCCGGGACTAGCGGGAGTAGAGACCCAGTACTTC	CASSWPGLAGVETQYF
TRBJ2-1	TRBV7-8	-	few	TGTGCCAGCAGCCCTCCAAGCTCCAATGAGCAGTTCTTC	CASSPPSSNEQFF
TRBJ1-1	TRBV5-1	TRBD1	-	TGCGCCAGCAGCTACGGGACAGACGGCGCTGAAGCTTTCTTT	CASSYGTDGAEAFF
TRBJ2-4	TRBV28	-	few	TGTGCCAGCACGGTGGGTTTGGACAAAAACATTCAGTACTTC	CASTVGLDKNIQYF
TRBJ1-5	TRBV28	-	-	TGTGCCAGCAGTCCCCCCCGGGGGCGAAGCAATCAGCCCCAGCATTTT	CASSPPRGRSNQPQHF
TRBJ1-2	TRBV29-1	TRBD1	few	TGCAGCGTAACTGGGACAGCCTATGGCTACACCTTC	CSVTGTAYGYTF
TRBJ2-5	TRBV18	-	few	TGTGCCAGCTCACCAATACAGAAAAATTACCAAGAGACCCAGTACTTC	CASSPIQKNYQETQYF
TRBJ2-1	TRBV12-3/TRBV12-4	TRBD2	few	TGTGCCAGCAGCCCACTAGCGGGACTCGGGAATGAGCAGTTCTTC	CASSPLAGLGNEQFF
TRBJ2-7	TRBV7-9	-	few	TGTGCCAGCAGCGCCGGACACCGCTACGAGCAGTACTTC	CASSAGHRYEQYF
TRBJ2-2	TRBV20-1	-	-	TGCAGTGCTGCCCAGACAGGGAACACCGGGGAGCTGTTTTTT	CSAAQTGNTGELFF
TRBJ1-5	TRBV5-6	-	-	TGTGCCAGCAGCTTGGGATGGGGGAAAAGTCAGCCCCAGCATTTT	CASSLGWGKSQPQHF
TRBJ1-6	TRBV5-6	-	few	TGTGCCAGCAGCGGTGGACAGTATAATTCACCCCTCCACTTT	CASSGGQYNSPLHF
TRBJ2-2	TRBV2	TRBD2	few	TGTGCCAGCAGTGAGAAGGGGACTAGCGGGCCGAGAATTAACACCGGGGAGCTGTTTTTT	CASSEKGTSGPRINTGELFF
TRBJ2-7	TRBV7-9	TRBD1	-	TGTGCCAGCAGCTTAGCGAGGGGGCGCGCTCCTTACGAGCAGTACTTC	CASSLARGRAPYEQYF
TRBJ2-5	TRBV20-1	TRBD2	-	TGCAGTGCTCGGGGGACTAGCGGGAGATGGGGAGAGACCCAGTACTTC	CSARGTSGRWGETQYF
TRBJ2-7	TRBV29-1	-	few	TGCAGCGTTGAGAATGGGGGCGAGCAGTACTTC	CSVENGGEQYF